This T cell receptor (beta chain) was observed in a study of shared clonotypes between healthy human individuals. Study summary: There were three CD4 naive, three CD4 memory, two CD8 naive and one CD8 memory plates per donor. General study findings and limits: Across a few donors, naive CD4 shared around 5.4%, naive CD8 over 3%, memory CD4 roughly 2.1%, memory CD8 over 0.3%. Clonotypes shared by all four sorted-subset donors had higher generation probabilities than non-shared clonotypes.

For this clone: What it recognizes is unknown.

Each cell subset's genomic DNA was divided evenly among several immunoSEQ plates. Assay: immunoSEQ multiplex PCR; the TCRdb copy retains only in-frame clones and omits some. The sample contains 150,000 to 200,000 clones, approximately 61% of which appear only once. The V gene's germline CDR1 is MDHEN and CDR2 SYDVKM. J gave up 2 bases and V 5 bases, and 4 bases lay outside the gene matches. This CDR3 contains 15 residues. The sequencing sample was made of memory CD4+ T cells sorted from blood. Subset reported: CD45RA-negative fraction. The chain carries TRBV28 and TRBJ2-3; 10 nucleotides align to TRBD2. The sequence came from a man aged 25-45 years in good health. The CDR3 sequence: CASSISGRHTDTQYF. The CDR3 bases are TGTGCCAGCAGTATTAGCGGGAGGCACACAGATACGCAGTATTTT.